Listed below are T cell receptor beta chains from one sample, sequenced in a study of tumor-infiltrating lymphocytes in localized non-small cell lung cancer. Profiled with immunoSEQ multiplex PCR; TCRdb holds only in-frame clones, not every one. The sample shows tens of thousands of clones, roughly two thirds of them seen only once. Sequenced input: lung tumor tissue. The receptor set was obtained from a human donor with non-small cell lung cancer. Each CDR3 is given with its conserved first and last residue. Fields, in order: D gene, clone size, J gene, V gene, CDR3 DNA, CDR3 protein. A D gene is named only where the DNA matches it firmly. Not all rows give a size; the values are once, few, many and, for expanded clones, a class.

NA,NA,TRBJ1-2,TRBV6-4,TGTGCCAGCAGTGACTCGCCTGGCTATGGCTACACCTTC,CASSDSPGYGYTF
TRBD2,NA,TRBJ2-1,TRBV4-2,TGTGCCAGCAGCCAAGGGGCTAGCGGGAGCACTGAGCAGTTCTTC,CASSQGASGSTEQFF
TRBD1,NA,TRBJ1-1,TRBV2,TGTGCCAGCAGACGGGGACAGGGGGATAACACTGAAGCTTTCTTT,CASRRGQGDNTEAFF
TRBD2,few,TRBJ2-7,TRBV5-1,TGCGCCAGCAGCCTGGGACTAGCGGGAGAACCCTACGAGCAGTACTTC,CASSLGLAGEPYEQYF
NA,NA,TRBJ2-5,TRBV18,TGTGCCAGCTCACCAAGCCCAGAGACCCAGTACTTC,CASSPSPETQYF
NA,NA,TRBJ2-2,TRBV5-1,TGCGCCAGCAGCTTTGACGGGGTAAACACCGGGGAGCTGTTTTTT,CASSFDGVNTGELFF
TRBD2,NA,TRBJ2-5,TRBV12-5,TGTGCTAGTACAGCTAGCGGGAGGGAGACCCAGTACTTC,CASTASGRETQYF
NA,few,TRBJ1-4,TRBV2,TGTGCCAGCAGTGGACGGGAGGGAGAAAAACTGTTTTTT,CASSGREGEKLFF
TRBD1,NA,TRBJ2-5,TRBV9,TGTGCCAGCAGCTCCCGAGGACAGGGAGGAGAGACCCAGTACTTC,CASSSRGQGGETQYF
NA,NA,TRBJ2-5,TRBV2,TGTGCCAGCAGTCTGAATAGGGAGACCCAGTACTTC,CASSLNRETQYF
NA,NA,TRBJ2-7,TRBV2,TGTGCCAGCAGTCCCGACGATGGCTCCTACGAGCAGTACTTC,CASSPDDGSYEQYF
NA,NA,TRBJ2-6,TRBV19,TGTGCCAGTAGTATGGGGTACCGCTCTGGGGCCAACGTCCTGACTTTC,CASSMGYRSGANVLTF
NA,NA,TRBJ1-2,TRBV5-6,TGTGCCAGCAGCTTGACGGTTGGTGGCTACACCTTC,CASSLTVGGYTF
TRBD2,NA,TRBJ2-3,TRBV7-9,TGTGCCAGCACCTCGTGGGCGGGAGGGCCGGGAGATACGCAGTATTTT,CASTSWAGGPGDTQYF
NA,few,TRBJ2-2,TRBV29-1,TGCAGCGTACGACTTGGGATAGAGGCCGGGGAGCTGTTTTTT,CSVRLGIEAGELFF
TRBD2,NA,TRBJ2-1,TRBV7-9,TGTGCCAGCGGACCGGGACTAGCGGTGAATGAGCAGTTCTTC,CASGPGLAVNEQFF
NA,NA,TRBJ1-4,TRBV2,TGTGCCAGCAGACAGGGAACTAATGAAAAACTGTTTTTT,CASRQGTNEKLFF
NA,NA,TRBJ2-2,TRBV5-1,TGCGCCAGCAGCACCCAGGGTTCCGGGGAGCTGTTTTTT,CASSTQGSGELFF
NA,NA,TRBJ2-4,TRBV19,TGTGCCACCAGACCTCAGGGAGTCAAAAACATTCAGTACTTC,CATRPQGVKNIQYF
NA,NA,TRBJ2-3,TRBV9,TGTGCCAGCAGCGTAGACTCGGGGACGCAGTATTTT,CASSVDSGTQYF